The rows below give T cell receptor beta chains drawn from one sample of a study of vaccination effects on CD4 cells after COVID-19. TCRdb's copy holds only in-frame clones and misses some; the assay was immunoSEQ multiplex PCR. The sample includes over 30,000 clones, around 80% seen only once; the top ten take 1.5%. These receptors' antigens are unknown. Source: CD4+ T cells from PBMCs cultured with HCoV-NL63 spike peptides, taken after COVID-19 vaccination. The source of these receptors is a human donor who received a COVID-19 vaccine. Some clones in this sample may be carry-over from other donors' samples. Each CDR3 is given with its conserved first and last residue. A D gene is named only where the DNA matches it firmly.

v_call,j_call,d_call,cdr3_length,cdr3_aa,cdr3_nt
TRBV24-1,TRBJ2-5,NA,15,CATSDPRGLGETQYF,TGTGCCACCAGTGATCCTCGGGGCTTGGGGGAGACCCAGTACTTC
TRBV4-1,TRBJ1-6,NA,16,CASSQFHQGLPSPLHF,TGCGCCAGCAGCCAATTCCATCAGGGCCTCCCTTCACCCCTCCACTTT
TRBV5-4,TRBJ2-1,TRBD1,15,CASRPAGTGWNEQFF,TGTGCCAGCAGACCCGCCGGGACAGGGTGGAATGAGCAGTTCTTC
TRBV19,TRBJ1-4,NA,14,CASSIPGTNEKLFF,TGTGCCAGTAGTATACCCGGGACTAATGAAAAACTGTTTTTT
TRBV19,TRBJ1-2,NA,16,CASANDGGGSGYGYTF,TGTGCCAGCGCCAACGACGGGGGGGGGAGCGGCTATGGCTACACCTTC
TRBV7-2,TRBJ1-2,NA,15,CASSLVGGSIYGYTF,TGTGCCAGCAGCTTAGTTGGTGGGAGCATTTATGGCTACACCTTC
TRBV27,TRBJ2-5,TRBD1,17,CASSKYGDRGGKETQYF,TGTGCCAGCTCCAAATACGGGGACAGGGGAGGAAAAGAGACCCAGTACTTC
TRBV4-1,TRBJ1-4,NA,16,CASSPLGVGEGEKLFF,TGCGCCAGCAGCCCCCTGGGGGTAGGGGAGGGTGAAAAACTGTTTTTT
TRBV6-6,TRBJ1-2,NA,15,CASSYSGQSHYGYTF,TGTGCCAGCAGTTACTCTGGACAGTCCCACTATGGCTACACCTTC
TRBV12-3/TRBV12-4,TRBJ1-2,NA,13,CASSSPDRPTYTF,TGTGCCAGCAGTTCCCCCGACAGACCCACCTACACCTTC
TRBV11-3,TRBJ2-3,TRBD1,15,CASRDRDRHTDTQYF,TGTGCCAGCAGGGACCGGGACAGGCACACAGATACGCAGTATTTT